Listed below are T cell receptor beta chains from one sample, sequenced in a study of blood T cell repertoires in COVID-19. Method: immunoSEQ multiplex PCR; TCRdb's copy keeps in-frame clones and lacks some. The top ten hold approximately 2.8% of the sample, which has 200,000 to 250,000 clones, about nine tenths seen once. Material for sequencing was PBMCs or T cells enriched from blood (not recorded which). The receptor source for this set is a woman in her twenties or thirties with acute COVID-19. CDR3s include the opening cysteine and the closing phenylalanine or tryptophan. Each record gives: D gene, J gene, V gene, clone size, CDR3 protein, CDR3 DNA. The D gene is left open where the match is weak. The size entry is marked missing in some rows and otherwise reads once, few, many or a size class.

d_call: TRBD1
j_call: TRBJ2-2
v_call: TRBV5-1
clone_size: NA
cdr3_aa: CATRTGNTGELFF
cdr3_nt: TGCGCCACCAGGACAGGGAACACCGGGGAGCTGTTTTTT

d_call: NA
j_call: TRBJ2-3
v_call: TRBV12-5
clone_size: NA
cdr3_aa: CASGLDPRGTDTQYF
cdr3_nt: TGTGCTAGTGGTTTGGACCCGAGGGGCACAGATACGCAGTATTTT

d_call: NA
j_call: TRBJ2-7
v_call: TRBV18
clone_size: NA
cdr3_aa: CASSPMTLQGGEQYF
cdr3_nt: TGTGCCAGCTCACCAATGACGCTACAAGGCGGAGAGCAGTACTTC

d_call: NA
j_call: TRBJ2-5
v_call: TRBV18
clone_size: NA
cdr3_aa: CASSLQEPQETQYF
cdr3_nt: TGTGCCAGCTCACTCCAGGAACCTCAAGAGACCCAGTACTTC

d_call: TRBD1
j_call: TRBJ1-1
v_call: TRBV6-5
clone_size: NA
cdr3_aa: CASLTGNMNTEAFF
cdr3_nt: TGTGCCAGCCTGACAGGGAACATGAACACTGAAGCTTTCTTT

d_call: NA
j_call: TRBJ1-6
v_call: TRBV7-2
clone_size: NA
cdr3_aa: CASSFDSSYNSPLHF
cdr3_nt: TGTGCCAGCAGCTTCGATAGCTCCTATAATTCACCCCTCCACTTT

d_call: TRBD1
j_call: TRBJ1-1
v_call: TRBV3-1/TRBV3-2
clone_size: NA
cdr3_aa: CASSQEDRGKTEAFF
cdr3_nt: TGTGCCAGCAGCCAAGAGGACAGGGGAAAAACTGAAGCTTTCTTT

d_call: TRBD1
j_call: TRBJ2-2
v_call: TRBV11-3
clone_size: NA
cdr3_aa: CASSLDLWGQQNTGELFF
cdr3_nt: TGTGCCAGCAGCTTAGATCTTTGGGGACAGCAGAACACCGGGGAGCTGTTTTTT

d_call: NA
j_call: TRBJ2-7
v_call: TRBV10-3
clone_size: NA
cdr3_aa: CAIRAKGGEQYF
cdr3_nt: TGTGCCATCAGAGCCAAGGGAGGCGAGCAGTACTTC

d_call: NA
j_call: TRBJ1-6
v_call: TRBV7-9
clone_size: NA
cdr3_aa: CASHLGGFFNSPLHF
cdr3_nt: TGTGCCAGCCACCTAGGTGGTTTTTTTAATTCACCCCTCCACTTT

d_call: NA
j_call: TRBJ1-2
v_call: TRBV6-4
clone_size: NA
cdr3_aa: CASQGISYGYTF
cdr3_nt: TGTGCCAGCCAGGGGATTAGCTATGGCTACACCTTC

d_call: NA
j_call: TRBJ1-1
v_call: TRBV5-4
clone_size: NA
cdr3_aa: CASSSAGHTNTEAFF
cdr3_nt: TGTGCCAGCAGCTCAGCAGGGCATACGAACACTGAAGCTTTCTTT

d_call: NA
j_call: TRBJ1-1
v_call: TRBV18
clone_size: NA
cdr3_aa: CASSPRTEDTEAFF
cdr3_nt: TGTGCCAGCTCACCCCGGACAGAAGACACTGAAGCTTTCTTT

d_call: NA
j_call: TRBJ1-5
v_call: TRBV5-8
clone_size: NA
cdr3_aa: CASTPSGSNQPQHF
cdr3_nt: TGTGCCAGCACTCCTTCAGGCAGCAATCAGCCCCAGCATTTT

d_call: NA
j_call: TRBJ1-2
v_call: TRBV27
clone_size: once
cdr3_aa: CASTRVGGLNYGYTF
cdr3_nt: TGTGCCAGCACCCGAGTGGGGGGACTTAACTATGGCTACACCTTC

d_call: NA
j_call: TRBJ2-7
v_call: TRBV4-1
clone_size: NA
cdr3_aa: CASSHRHSNSYEQYF
cdr3_nt: TGCGCCAGCAGCCACCGGCACAGCAACTCCTACGAGCAGTACTTC

d_call: TRBD1
j_call: TRBJ1-1
v_call: TRBV13
clone_size: few
cdr3_aa: CASSLGTPKGAMNTEAFF
cdr3_nt: TGTGCCAGCAGCTTAGGAACCCCCAAGGGGGCGATGAACACTGAAGCTTTCTTT

d_call: NA
j_call: TRBJ1-4
v_call: TRBV5-1
clone_size: once
cdr3_aa: CASSLVAGLNEKLFF
cdr3_nt: TGCGCCAGCAGCTTGGTGGCGGGTCTAAATGAAAAACTGTTTTTT

d_call: NA
j_call: TRBJ1-1
v_call: TRBV3-1/TRBV3-2
clone_size: NA
cdr3_aa: CASSQVGGTEAFF
cdr3_nt: TGTGCCAGCAGCCAAGTGGGGGGCACTGAAGCTTTCTTT

d_call: NA
j_call: TRBJ2-1
v_call: TRBV11-2
clone_size: NA
cdr3_aa: CASSLAESPYNEQFF
cdr3_nt: TGTGCCAGCAGCTTAGCGGAGTCCCCGTACAATGAGCAGTTCTTC

d_call: TRBD1
j_call: TRBJ2-3
v_call: TRBV5-1
clone_size: NA
cdr3_aa: CASSLANRGDTDTQYF
cdr3_nt: TGCGCCAGCAGCTTGGCCAACAGGGGCGACACAGATACGCAGTATTTT

d_call: TRBD1
j_call: TRBJ1-2
v_call: TRBV6-2/TRBV6-3
clone_size: few
cdr3_aa: CASSRTGTPLGYTF
cdr3_nt: TGTGCCAGCAGTCGGACAGGCACCCCCCTCGGCTACACCTTC

d_call: TRBD1
j_call: TRBJ1-1
v_call: TRBV6-5
clone_size: NA
cdr3_aa: CASKFTGGRNTEAFF
cdr3_nt: TGTGCCAGCAAATTCACAGGGGGCAGGAACACTGAAGCTTTCTTT

d_call: NA
j_call: TRBJ1-5
v_call: TRBV27
clone_size: NA
cdr3_aa: CASRMSANQPQHF
cdr3_nt: TGTGCCAGCAGGATGTCAGCGAATCAGCCCCAGCATTTT

d_call: NA
j_call: TRBJ2-6
v_call: TRBV15
clone_size: NA
cdr3_aa: CATSRDYSGANVLTF
cdr3_nt: TGTGCCACCAGCAGAGATTACTCTGGGGCCAACGTCCTGACTTTC

d_call: NA
j_call: TRBJ1-1
v_call: TRBV10-1
clone_size: few
cdr3_aa: CASSHGGIGTEAFF
cdr3_nt: TGCGCCAGCAGTCACGGGGGGATCGGCACTGAAGCTTTCTTT

d_call: NA
j_call: TRBJ1-2
v_call: TRBV2
clone_size: NA
cdr3_aa: CASSESSVDYGYTF
cdr3_nt: TGTGCCAGCAGTGAAAGTAGCGTTGACTATGGCTACACCTTC

d_call: TRBD1
j_call: TRBJ1-4
v_call: TRBV18
clone_size: once
cdr3_aa: CASSLDRANEKLFF
cdr3_nt: TGTGCCAGCTCTCTGGACAGGGCTAATGAAAAACTGTTTTTT

d_call: NA
j_call: TRBJ1-3
v_call: TRBV4-1
clone_size: NA
cdr3_aa: CASSQLGNTIYF
cdr3_nt: TGCGCCAGCAGCCAACTGGGAAACACCATATATTTT

d_call: NA
j_call: TRBJ2-7
v_call: TRBV2
clone_size: once
cdr3_aa: CATRQTYEQYF
cdr3_nt: TGTGCCACCAGACAGACCTACGAGCAGTACTTC

d_call: NA
j_call: TRBJ2-2
v_call: TRBV30
clone_size: few
cdr3_aa: CAGAEPNTGELFF
cdr3_nt: TGTGCCGGGGCGGAGCCGAACACCGGGGAGCTGTTTTTT

d_call: NA
j_call: TRBJ1-2
v_call: TRBV12-3/TRBV12-4
clone_size: NA
cdr3_aa: CASSFSANYGYTF
cdr3_nt: TGTGCCAGCAGTTTTAGCGCTAACTATGGCTACACCTTC

d_call: TRBD1
j_call: TRBJ1-2
v_call: TRBV6-6
clone_size: NA
cdr3_aa: CASSADRATYYGYTF
cdr3_nt: TGTGCCAGCAGTGCCGACAGGGCGACTTATTATGGCTACACCTTC

d_call: NA
j_call: TRBJ2-2
v_call: TRBV7-8
clone_size: NA
cdr3_aa: CASSFEAFGELFF
cdr3_nt: TGTGCCAGCAGCTTCGAAGCGTTCGGGGAGCTGTTTTTT

d_call: TRBD2
j_call: TRBJ2-7
v_call: TRBV4-2
clone_size: NA
cdr3_aa: CASSQGLAVTYEQYF
cdr3_nt: TGTGCCAGCAGCCAAGGACTAGCGGTAACCTACGAGCAGTACTTC

d_call: NA
j_call: TRBJ1-4
v_call: TRBV19
clone_size: NA
cdr3_aa: CASTGANEEKLFF
cdr3_nt: TGTGCCAGTACGGGAGCCAATGAAGAAAAACTGTTTTTT

d_call: TRBD1
j_call: TRBJ2-7
v_call: TRBV5-5
clone_size: few
cdr3_aa: CASSYQGGRLRYEQYF
cdr3_nt: TGTGCCAGCAGCTATCAAGGGGGCAGGCTTCGGTACGAGCAGTACTTC

d_call: NA
j_call: TRBJ1-1
v_call: TRBV5-5
clone_size: NA
cdr3_aa: CASSRSSVNTEAFF
cdr3_nt: TGTGCCAGCAGCCGTTCATCGGTTAACACTGAAGCTTTCTTT

d_call: NA
j_call: TRBJ2-7
v_call: TRBV27
clone_size: NA
cdr3_aa: CASSPGSSYEQYF
cdr3_nt: TGTGCCAGCAGTCCTGGGAGCTCCTACGAGCAGTACTTC

d_call: TRBD1
j_call: TRBJ1-2
v_call: TRBV11-2
clone_size: NA
cdr3_aa: CASSLDWDSDYGYTF
cdr3_nt: TGTGCCAGCAGCTTAGATTGGGACAGCGATTATGGCTACACCTTC

d_call: NA
j_call: TRBJ1-5
v_call: TRBV19
clone_size: NA
cdr3_aa: CASSMTGWEPNQPQHF
cdr3_nt: TGTGCCAGTAGTATGACAGGATGGGAACCCAATCAGCCCCAGCATTTT

d_call: TRBD1
j_call: TRBJ2-3
v_call: TRBV10-2
clone_size: NA
cdr3_aa: CASSGTGNSDTQYF
cdr3_nt: TGCGCCAGCAGTGGGACAGGGAATTCAGATACGCAGTATTTT

d_call: NA
j_call: TRBJ1-5
v_call: TRBV19
clone_size: NA
cdr3_aa: CASSIDQLEGNQPQHF
cdr3_nt: TGTGCCAGTAGTATTGACCAGCTCGAGGGCAATCAGCCCCAGCATTTT

d_call: NA
j_call: TRBJ1-6
v_call: TRBV6-5
clone_size: NA
cdr3_aa: CASRPGSSPLHF
cdr3_nt: TGTGCCAGCAGGCCGGGAAGTTCACCCCTCCACTTT

d_call: NA
j_call: TRBJ1-1
v_call: TRBV11-2
clone_size: NA
cdr3_aa: CASSPHQGSTEAFF
cdr3_nt: TGTGCCAGCAGCCCCCACCAGGGTTCCACTGAAGCTTTCTTT

d_call: NA
j_call: TRBJ1-2
v_call: TRBV28
clone_size: NA
cdr3_aa: CASSSATRSSHGYTF
cdr3_nt: TGTGCCAGCAGTTCAGCGACGCGGAGTTCCCATGGCTACACCTTC

d_call: NA
j_call: TRBJ1-5
v_call: TRBV6-1
clone_size: NA
cdr3_aa: CASSESPNQPQHF
cdr3_nt: TGTGCCAGCAGTGAGTCCCCAAATCAGCCCCAGCATTTT

d_call: NA
j_call: TRBJ1-1
v_call: TRBV5-6
clone_size: NA
cdr3_aa: CASSPRANTEAFF
cdr3_nt: TGTGCCAGCAGCCCGAGGGCGAACACTGAAGCTTTCTTT

d_call: TRBD1
j_call: TRBJ2-7
v_call: TRBV7-9
clone_size: NA
cdr3_aa: CASRDPGQGLPYEQYF
cdr3_nt: TGTGCCAGCAGGGATCCGGGACAGGGGCTTCCCTACGAGCAGTACTTC

d_call: TRBD1
j_call: TRBJ1-5
v_call: TRBV4-1
clone_size: NA
cdr3_aa: CASSQGQGAVQPQHF
cdr3_nt: TGCGCCAGCAGCCAAGGGCAGGGGGCGGTTCAGCCCCAGCATTTT

d_call: TRBD1
j_call: TRBJ1-6
v_call: TRBV4-1
clone_size: NA
cdr3_aa: CASSLHGQGDSPLHF
cdr3_nt: TGCGCCAGCAGCCTCCACGGACAGGGGGATTCACCCCTCCACTTT

d_call: NA
j_call: TRBJ2-1
v_call: TRBV6-6
clone_size: NA
cdr3_aa: CASRSGEQQFF
cdr3_nt: TGTGCCAGCAGATCGGGGGAGCAGCAGTTCTTC

d_call: TRBD1
j_call: TRBJ1-4
v_call: TRBV6-5
clone_size: NA
cdr3_aa: CATQPRDRVRKLFF
cdr3_nt: TGTGCCACCCAGCCGAGGGACAGGGTGCGAAAACTGTTTTTT